The clone carrying this TCR beta chain occurred a few times. Its cognate antigen is unknown. TCRdb passed the 5' RACE reads through MiXCR, listing each CDR3 protein once. Of 1.5 million to 2 million distinct CDR3 sequences in the sample, around a third were seen once. Germline values: CDR1 LGHNA, CDR2 YNFKEQ. The trim removed 3 bases at V and 0 bases at J, leaving 5 bases unmatched. The CDR3 length is 16 residues. The source of the sample is a study of identical twins. The study's findings and limits: Cord blood beta clonotypes that were abundant carried fewer insertions, and memory repertoires showed no such trend. It was out-of-frame TCR alpha sharing in monozygotic twins that models underestimated.

The chain recombines TRBV4-2 with TRBJ2-1; 7 nucleotides line up with TRBD2. The sequenced material came from cord blood. The TCR originated in a newborn girl in good health. In DNA form, the CDR3 reads TGTGCCAGCAGCCATACCGGGGGGAGCTCCTACAATGAGCAGTTCTTC. Encoded protein: CASSHTGGSSYNEQFF.